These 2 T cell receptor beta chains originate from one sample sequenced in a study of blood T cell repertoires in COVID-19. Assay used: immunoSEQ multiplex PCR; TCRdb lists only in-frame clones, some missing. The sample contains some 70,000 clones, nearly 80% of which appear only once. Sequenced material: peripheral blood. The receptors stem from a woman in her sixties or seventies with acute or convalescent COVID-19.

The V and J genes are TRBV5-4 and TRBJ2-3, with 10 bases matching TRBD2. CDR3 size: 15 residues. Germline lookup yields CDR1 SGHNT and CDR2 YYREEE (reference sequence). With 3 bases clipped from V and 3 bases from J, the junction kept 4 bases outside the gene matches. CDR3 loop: CASSSTSGVTDTQYF. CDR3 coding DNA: TGTGCCAGCAGCTCCACTAGCGGGGTAACAGATACGCAGTATTTT.

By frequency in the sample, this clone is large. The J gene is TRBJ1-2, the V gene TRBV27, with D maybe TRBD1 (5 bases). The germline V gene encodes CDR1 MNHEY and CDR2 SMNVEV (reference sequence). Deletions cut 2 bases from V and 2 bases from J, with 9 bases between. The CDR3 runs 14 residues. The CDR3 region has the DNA TGTGCCAGCAGTTTACAGGGTGGAAACTATGGCTACACCTTC. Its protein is CASSLQGGNYGYTF.